One T cell receptor beta chain is described in this entry. What this receptor recognizes is not known. The sample holds no much larger clone one base away, and base qualities are not on file. The cohort consisted of 600 or so healthy bone marrow donors. All cohort members were sampled while nominally healthy, although unrecorded immune exposures were likely present. The donor tested CMV seronegative, placing the donor among the approximately 360 seronegative members of the cohort. A peripheral blood sample was collected from each donor, and TCR beta sequencing was performed on peripheral blood mononuclear cells. Genomic DNA was extracted from the blood cell samples with the Qiagen DNeasy Blood Extraction Kit. CDR1 and CDR2 were assigned from the germline V gene as SGHRS and YFSETQ. Its CDR3 holds 13 amino acids, cysteine through phenylalanine. Solely the CDR3 DNA is kept, with 39 bases framed from the first base. V is shortened by 3 bases, J by 2 bases, and the region joining them spans 8 bases.

This sample is drawn from a study of cytomegalovirus exposure and HLA in healthy donors (dated by TCRdb to about 2017). The study in broad terms: An earlier analysis of approximately 640 of the donors reported 276 Gb of sequence data and around 110 million unique TCR beta sequences from about 179 million T cells. In a later analysis, previously published TCR beta repertoires from hundreds of donors were re-analyzed and high-resolution HLA genotyping was added so that TCR occurrence patterns could be studied. An earlier analysis of several hundred of the donors applied high-throughput TCR beta sequencing to assess whether each TCR beta V gene segment acted as functional or pseudogenic. Besides the first cohort of around 700 subjects, a separate validation cohort made up of 90 to 150 different subjects was used. The later analysis used no new phenotypic data to find candidate immune exposures, relying instead on TCR beta sequences and their occurrence across donors. Every discovery cohort repertoire had been produced on one sequencing platform. Both class I and class II loci were covered by HLA typing, at four-digit resolution. Among around 400 genotyped donors of the cohort, an average of approximately 220,000 unique TCR beta nucleotide sequences was sequenced per donor, of which about 18% were non-productive. Genome-wide SNP genotypes for about 60% of the roughly 700 donors were used in a later genetic analysis, which treated that subset as a discovery cohort. Roughly 5 DR-DQ haplotypes were treated as single units for association and clustering because of strong linkage in the cohort. Typing coverage differed by locus: A, B, C, DRB1 and DQB1 were typed in about 629-640 donors, DQA1 in 500 to 550, DPA1 in approximately 610, and DPB1 in 450 to 480. Using immunosequencing, the study profiled T cell repertoires from approximately 700 subjects and related those repertoires to cytomegalovirus serostatus. An early release that covered roughly 600 HLA-typed donors contained approximately 300 gigabases of sequencing data and approximately 85 million unique TCR sequences. Donor age, sex, ethnicity and CMV serostatus were compiled alongside the repertoire data. Of the 300 to 450 genotyped donors, 81% were placed in the genetic ancestry cluster associated with self-reported Caucasian donors. To predict cytomegalovirus infection status, the study brought together high-throughput TCR immunosequencing, statistical association of individual TCRs with disease status, and machine learning. The study was designed to test whether signatures of past pathogen exposure could be identified by cataloging public T cell receptors.

Study-wide findings and limitations: According to a later genetic analysis, donors in an Asian-associated ancestry cluster had fewer N-insertions in productive TCRs than the approximately 610-donor mean. A further reported finding was that TCR beta sequences accurately predicted the HLA-A and HLA-B alleles for most subjects in the first cohort. Three of the identified cytomegalovirus-associated TCR beta chains were confirmed in vitro to be specific for cytomegalovirus antigens. A later analysis found that TCR association rates varied across HLA loci, with DRB1 alleles showing the most associated TCRs and HLA-C alleles the fewest. In the study, 150 to 200 TCR beta chains were listed as associated with cytomegalovirus. Roughly uniform sequencing depth across donors was assumed in presence/absence analyses, although this assumption may not hold. Across donors, most TCR sequences were observed very rarely, whereas some public TCRs were present in many individuals. This cohort had only TCR beta chains sequenced, and the lack of alpha or paired-chain data limited which features could be detected. The authors suggested that the approach could potentially be extended to other disease states and immunological phenotypes. Because counts were too low, seventeen rarely observed V segments, including chromosome 9 orphons, were left out of the earlier analysis of 587 of the donors. Because some donors lacked HLA typing at each locus, the association tests relied only on the typed subset. Assigning TCR associations to individual alleles was difficult when HLA alleles, especially DR and DQ, strongly co-occurred. Broadly in line with IMGT annotations, most TCR beta V segments showed up in productive rearrangements about 90% or about 30% of the time in an earlier analysis of several hundred of the donors. Specific HLA alleles were associated with 15,000 to 20,000 TCR beta sequences at a false discovery rate of 0.05 in a later analysis. A cluster of highly shared sequence variants was judged likely to be a technical artifact of the sequencing pipeline. Because the 87-base-pair reads could not distinguish some IMGT-functional V segments, including TRBV6-2 and TRBV6-3, those segments were excluded. Cytomegalovirus status was reported to be diagnosed by the classifier with high specificity and sensitivity in both the original and validation cohorts. CMV serostatus was the only immune exposure information available for the cohort. An association between a missense DCLRE1C variant and V-gene and J-gene trimming of TCR beta chains was found in a later genetic analysis and replicated in an independent cohort. In a later analysis, most CMV-associated TCR beta chains were found to appear HLA-restricted, with HLA associations seemingly driven largely by CMV exposure. Several of the top co-occurrence clusters appeared to be linked to parvovirus B19, influenza, CMV and Epstein-Barr virus, according to a later analysis. Linkage disequilibrium might explain the correlated functional status among segregating V segments, but an unknown experimental factor could not be ruled out. Compared with equally common non-associated chains, HLA-associated TCR beta chains in a later analysis were more clonally expanded and had lower generation probabilities.

Receptor amplification or capture employed the immunoSEQ multiplex PCR assay. For the multiplex PCR, a mixture combining 60 forward primers for TCR Vbeta segments and 13 reverse primers for TCR Jbeta segments was used. The CDR3 region of rearranged TCR beta genes was amplified from genomic DNA with a multiplex PCR assay. On the Illumina HiSeq System, the amplified TCR beta libraries were sequenced as 87-base-pair reads. For the original study's pipeline: In a later analysis, tens of millions of unique TCR beta chains were counted across the approximately 640 repertoires, and roughly 10 million of these chains were shared by at least two donors. Raw reads were error-corrected and collapsed into unique sequences by a nearest-neighbor algorithm in which closely related sequences were merged to remove PCR and sequencing errors. To assign V, D and J gene segments, CDR3 sequences were aligned to IMGT reference sequences. For a sequence to be retained, a match of at least six nucleotides to both a V gene segment and a J gene segment was required. Rearrangements were classified as productive when the CDR3 lacked stop codons and remained in frame with V and J, and all other rearrangements were classified as non-productive. Following IMGT convention, CDR3 was defined as the stretch from the second conserved V-encoded cysteine up to the conserved J-encoded phenylalanine. The earlier analysis of about 610 of the donors excluded sequences that lacked an unambiguous match to a single V gene segment. In an earlier analysis of almost 600 of the donors, a V segment was called functional when productive rearrangements were above 56.7%, and segregating when the standard deviation between donors exceeded 5%. To diagnose cytomegalovirus status from the catalog of TCR beta chain sequences, a statistical classification framework was built. A later analysis assigned V and J genes by comparing TCR nucleotide sequences with IMGT/GENE-DB human TR gene sequences. Using the TCRdist pipeline, a later analysis assigned CDR3 sequences along with most-parsimonious VDJ recombination scenarios. A later analysis defined each TCR beta chain by its CDR3 amino acid sequence plus V-gene family, and excluded reads lacking a unique V-gene family. To address suspected cross-contamination and a sequencing artifact, a later analysis removed 592 highly shared, low-generation-probability nucleotide sequences. In a later analysis, a clonal expansion index was calculated for each public chain from normalized within-repertoire ranks of inferred template counts. Generation probabilities in a later analysis came from a VDJ recombination model fitted to out-of-frame rearrangements, and those results were checked against IGoR. In a later analysis, TCR-TCR, TCR-HLA and TCR-CMV co-occurrence was scored with hypergeometric tests, and a repertoire-size bias correction was applied to TCR pairs. False discovery rates were estimated in a later analysis by permuting HLA or CMV assignments 20 times. In a later analysis, co-occurring TCRs were grouped using DBSCAN, and TCRdist sequence similarity was added for clustering within HLA-allele-positive subsets. For co-occurrence clustering, repertoires with fewer than 30,000 or more than 120,000 public chains were excluded, along with 4 to 6 repertoires with anomalous nucleotide sharing. TCRdb obtained this table from immuneACCESS and retained in-frame rearrangements with V and J assigned. These tables miss some clones; where compared with another copy, unresolved V genes account for less than half of the shortfall, and the remainder is unexplained. That table supplies the V and J calls and clone size; D and trimming were determined from the DNA. This sample comprises roughly 150,000 clones, more than 75% of them detected only once. The biggest ten clones account for 14% of the sample.

The specimen was PBMCs. This receptor was obtained from a woman aged 40 to 50 in good health and CMV-seronegative. The rearranged segments are TRBV5-1 and TRBJ1-2; too little of a D gene remains to name it. This receptor has the CDR3 CASSSNSNYGYTF. The bases are TGCGCCAGCAGCTCGAACTCCAACTATGGCTACACCTTC. The variable domain in full, with residues beyond the CDR3 obtained from the reference TRBV5-1 and TRBJ1-2 genes, is KAGVTQTPRYLIKTRGQQVTLSCSPISGHRSVSWYQQTPGQGLQFLFEYFSETQRNKGNFPGRFSGRQFSNSRSEMNVSTLELGDSALYLCASSSNSNYGYTFGSGTRLTVV.